This TCR beta chain was identified during a study of identical twins. This clonotype was detected ten times or more. Each CDR3 protein is one row after TCRdb ran MiXCR on the 5' RACE reads. This sample carries more than 650,000 distinct CDR3 sequences, approximately 6% of them seen once, and the ten largest clones take 1.5% to 2%. The sample comprised naive T cells sorted from blood. The origin of this receptor is a young man in good health.

CDR3 nucleotides: TGCGCCAGCAGCTTGTACCAAAATCAGCCCCAGCATTTT. Protein: CASSLYQNQPQHF. The J gene is TRBJ1-5, the V gene TRBV5-1; no definite D call. The ends were cut back, 1 base at V and 4 bases at J, with 6 bases in the middle. CDR1 and CDR2 from the germline V gene are SGHRS and YFSETQ. The CDR3 is made up of 13 amino acids.